These 14 T cell receptor beta chains share one sample of origin, sequenced in a study of CD8+CD57+ T cells in acquired aplastic anemia (dated by TCRdb to the late 2010s). The sample was run on an Illumina HiSeq 2000. Genomic DNA was used as template for profiling of TCR beta VDJ combinations and CDR3 sequences. Through fastp at Q25 and MiXCR, TCRdb rebuilt clones from the public reads, retaining in-frame beta chains. Rows matching on CDR3 protein sequence are summarized as one entry with the most common DNA and genes. Recorded for this sample are 400,000 to 500,000 distinct CDR3 sequences; about 70% of them occurred a single time. The ten largest clones capture under 5% of the sample. Sequencing was carried out using sorted CD4+, CD8+, or CD8+CD57+ T cells (not recorded which) from PBMCs. These receptors were obtained from a human donor in good health, serving as a control.

This clonotype has at least ten counts. The CDR3, as DNA: TGTGCCAGCAGTTACTCGATGGGGAACACTGAAGCTTTCTTT. As protein: CASSYSMGNTEAFF. The J gene is TRBJ1-1, the V gene TRBV6-6; D is undetermined. Deletions cut 0 bases from V and 1 base from J, with 6 bases between. In germline, CDR1 is MNHNY, CDR2 SVGAGI (reference sequence). The CDR3 runs to 14 residues.

The CDR3 DNA reads TGTGCCAGCAGCCCCTCGATAGCAGGCAATAATGGCTACACCTTC. Protein: CASSPSIAGNNGYTF. The gene calls are TRBV11-1 and TRBJ1-2, with D uncertain. V lost 5 bases, J lost 6 bases, and 19 bases lay in between. CDR1 SGHAT and CDR2 FQDESV come from the germline V gene (reference sequence). The CDR3 has 15 residues. The variable domain in full, completed from reference TRBV11-1 and TRBJ1-2, reads EAEVAQSPRYKITEKSQAVAFWCDPISGHATLYWYRQILGQGPELLVQFQDESVVDDSQLPKDRFSAERLKGVDSTLKIQPAELGDSAMYLCASSPSIAGNNGYTFGSGTRLTVV.

This clonotype was counted many times. V and J are TRBV20-1 and TRBJ1-2, with 8 positions matching TRBD1. The CDR3 runs 13 residues. The V segment lost 5 bases and the J segment 4 bases; nucleotides outside the gene matches: 6. Germline V gene lookup returns CDR1 DFQATT and CDR2 SNEGSKA (reference sequence). CDR3 DNA sequence: TGCAGTGCTGGGGACAGGACGCCCTATGGCTACACCTTC. Protein: CSAGDRTPYGYTF.

The gene calls are TRBV7-2 and TRBJ1-6, with 7 bases that match TRBD1. The length of the CDR3 is 15 residues. V shed 3 bases and J 13 bases; nucleotides not matched to a gene: 12. From germline, CDR1 is SGHTA and CDR2 FQGNSA. The CDR3 nucleotides read TGTGCCAGCAGCTTCCCGGCAGGGACAGTGTGGCCCCTCCACTTT. This translates into CASSFPAGTVWPLHF.

This rearrangement joins TRBV12-3 or TRBV12-4 to TRBJ2-7; D gene unclear. The germline V and J ends were trimmed by 5 bases and 5 bases, with 7 bases remaining between them. CDR3 length: 11 residues. The CDR3 DNA reads TGTGCCAGCAGTCGAGAACACGAGCAGTACTTC. It yields the protein CASSREHEQYF.

As concerns this clonotype: A junction end diverges from the germline sequence, so it may reflect a read error. The chain recombines TRBV7-9 with TRBJ2-3; no clear D gene. This CDR3 is built from 14 residues. From germline, CDR1 is SEHNR and CDR2 FQNEAQ (reference sequence). This CDR3 reads CASSARPETDTQFF. The CDR3 nucleotides read TGTGCCAGCAGCGCCCGACCTGAAACAGATACGCAGTTTTTT.

Remarks on this clonotype: Mismatch with germline at one junction end may stem from a read error. The V and J genes are TRBV7-8 and TRBJ2-7; 7 positions agree with TRBD1. Germline CDR1 SGHVS, CDR2 FQNEAQ. The CDR3 has 14 residues. CDR3: CASSLQQGTNEQHF. The CDR3 coding sequence is TGTGCCAGCAGCCTACAACAGGGGACAAATGAACAGCACTTC.

This chain links TRBV29-1 with TRBJ2-1, with 7 bases that match TRBD1. CDR1 SQVTM and CDR2 ANQGSEA come from the germline V gene. With V trimmed by 3 bases and J by 1 base, 9 bases remained unmatched. CDR3 size: 16 residues. This CDR3 reads CSVDQRQGGSYNEQFF. CDR3 sequence (DNA): TGCAGCGTTGACCAACGACAGGGTGGATCCTACAATGAGCAGTTCTTC.

A few counts support this clonotype. The gene calls are TRBV10-3 and TRBJ2-7; 12 bases are a match to TRBD1. The V segment lost 6 bases and the J segment 5 bases; nucleotides outside the gene matches: 8. Germline CDR1 is ENHRY and CDR2 is SYGVKD. The CDR3 runs to 15 residues. CDR3 amino acids: CAIRGGGTGGDEQYF. DNA for the CDR3: TGTGCCATCAGGGGGGGCGGGACAGGGGGCGACGAGCAGTACTTC.

This clonotype showed up many times. The V and J genes are TRBV7-2 and TRBJ2-2; 8 nucleotides line up with TRBD1. Germline CDR1 and CDR2: SGHTA and FQGNSA. The CDR3 totals 17 residues. With V trimmed by 4 bases and J by 2 bases, 9 bases remained unmatched. The CDR3 DNA sequence: TGTGCCAGCAGCTCGAGGAAGGACAGGGCTAACACCGGGGAGCTGTTTTTT. Amino acids: CASSSRKDRANTGELFF.

V is TRBV5-1 and J is TRBJ2-2, with TRBD1 identical over 8 bases. The CDR3 consists of 14 residues. V was clipped by 4 bases and J by 10 bases; unmatched bases: 9. The V gene's germline CDR1 is SGHRS and CDR2 YFSETQ. Here the CDR3 DNA reads TGCGCCAGCAGCCCACAGGGGGGAGGCGAGGAGCTGTTTTTT. Its protein is CASSPQGGGEELFF. The entire variable domain, with the rest obtained from reference TRBV5-1 and TRBJ2-2, is as follows: KAGVTQTPRYLIKTRGQQVTLSCSPISGHRSVSWYQQTPGQGLQFLFEYFSETQRNKGNFPGRFSGRQFSNSRSEMNVSTLELGDSALYLCASSPQGGGEELFFGEGSRLTVL.

The V gene is TRBV20-1, the J gene TRBJ2-1; 7 positions agree with TRBD1. The CDR3 length is 15 residues. The germline CDR1 and CDR2 sequences are DFQATT and SNEGSKA (reference sequence). Unmatched junction bases numbered 10, after V lost 3 bases and J lost 5 bases. CDR3 sequence reads: CSARADREANNEQFF. The DNA for the CDR3 is TGCAGTGCTAGGGCCGACAGGGAAGCTAACAATGAGCAGTTCTTC.

This clonotype has just a few counts. The genes are TRBV10-3 and TRBJ1-3; 7 nucleotides match TRBD1. Germline loops: CDR1 ENHRY, CDR2 SYGVKD. The CDR3 spans 15 residues. The J segment lost 2 bases and the V segment lost 7 bases, leaving 8 bases of the junction unmatched. The CDR3 here is CAITTQGITGNTIYF. The CDR3 DNA reads TGTGCCATCACAACACAGGGGATTACTGGAAACACCATATATTTT.

The chain couples TRBV5-1 to TRBJ2-2; D could derive from TRBD1 or TRBD2 (5 bases each). The CDR3 is 12 amino acids. V was shortened by 3 bases and J by 5 bases, with 5 bases between the two germline ends. Germline assignment: CDR1 SGHRS and CDR2 YFSETQ. CDR3: CASSWGTGELFF. As DNA, the CDR3 is TGCGCCAGCAGCTGGGGGACCGGGGAGCTGTTTTTT.